Sequencing of this T cell receptor (beta chain) was carried out in a study of graft-versus-host responses after intestinal transplantation. In regard to this clone: The antigen is undetermined.

Assay: immunoSEQ multiplex PCR; the TCRdb copy retains only in-frame clones and omits some. The sample carries fewer than 95,000 clones, roughly 91% recorded once. V trimming: 0 bases; J trimming: 0 bases; junction bases outside the gene matches: 7. Germline V gene lookup returns CDR1 SGHTA and CDR2 FQGNSA. CDR3 length: 18 amino acids. The TCR was taken from a human donor who received an intestinal transplant. The sequencing here drew on unstimulated CD8+ T cells sorted from spleen or lymph node cells, taken before intestinal transplant. V and J are TRBV7-2 and TRBJ2-7, with 11 nucleotides matching TRBD1. DNA of the CDR3: TGTGCCAGCAGCTTAGCGTTGATAGGGACAGGGGGCTCCTACGAGCAGTACTTC. This translates into CASSLALIGTGGSYEQYF. The complete variable domain, with remaining parts taken from reference TRBV7-2 and TRBJ2-7, reads GAGVSQSPSNKVTEKGKDVELRCDPISGHTALYWYRQSLGQGLEFLIYFQGNSAPDKSGLPSDRFSAERTGGSVSTLTIQRTQQEDSAVYLCASSLALIGTGGSYEQYFGPGTRLTVT.